The 18 T cell receptor beta chains presented below share a single source sample, sequenced in a study of blood T cell repertoires in COVID-19. Here immunoSEQ multiplex PCR was the method, and the copy in TCRdb shows in-frame clones only, minus some. The top ten hold 4% to 6% of the sample, which has about 190,000 clones, 80% to 90% seen once. Sample: peripheral blood. These receptors originate from a woman aged 70-85 years with active or convalescent COVID-19.

On this clone itself: One junction end does not reproduce the germline sequence, and a read error may be involved. The chain employs TRBV7-7 and TRBJ2-3; tentatively, D is TRBD2 (6 bases). The CDR3 loop spans 15 amino acids. The V gene's germline CDR1 is SSHAT and CDR2 FNYEAQ (reference sequence). Here the CDR3 DNA reads TGTGCTAGCAGCTTATATGGACGGGCGGGGGATACGCAGTATTTT. Translated, it gives CASSLYGRAGDTQYF.

The chain couples TRBV24-1 to TRBJ2-2, with TRBD1 identical over 8 bases. The CDR3 runs 13 residues. CDR1 and CDR2 from the germline V gene are KGHDR and SFDVKD. Losses at the gene ends were 10 bases for V and 1 base for J; bases not matched to a gene: 1. CDR3 sequence reads: CATDRGNTGELFF. CDR3 in DNA: TGTGCCACAGACAGGGGGAACACCGGGGAGCTGTTTTTT.

This chain links TRBV27 with TRBJ2-1, with 10 bases fitting TRBD2. Germline CDR1 and CDR2: MNHEY and SMNVEV (reference sequence). The CDR3 runs 15 residues. Trimming cost V 6 bases and J 4 bases; bases outside gene matches: 6. This CDR3 reads CASSPTSGIYNEQFF. CDR3 nucleotide sequence: TGTGCCAGCAGCCCCACTAGCGGGATATACAATGAGCAGTTCTTC.

The chain combines TRBV18 with TRBJ2-7; D is perhaps TRBD1 (6 bases). V gave up 4 bases and J gave up 3 bases, with 13 bases separating them. This CDR3 contains 14 residues. In germline, CDR1 is KGHSH, CDR2 LQKENI. CDR3 loop: CASSLSLQGYEQYF. In DNA, the CDR3 is TGTGCCAGCTCACTCTCCCTACAGGGCTACGAGCAGTACTTC.

This chain joins TRBV20-1 and TRBJ2-1, with 7 bases matching TRBD2. V trimming: 3 bases; J trimming: 7 bases; junction bases outside the gene matches: 3. Germline V gene data show CDR1 as DFQATT and CDR2 as SNEGSKA (reference sequence). This CDR3 comprises 12 residues. DNA of the CDR3: TGCAGTGCTAGTGAGCGGGAAAATGAGCAGTTCTTC. This sequence encodes CSASERENEQFF.

V gene TRBV5-1 combines with J gene TRBJ1-2; D unresolved. CDR1 and CDR2 from the germline V gene are SGHRS and YFSETQ. Trimming stripped 0 bases from V and 4 bases from J, with 10 bases between. This CDR3 has 14 residues. The CDR3, as DNA: TGCGCCAGCAGCTTGGTGGAGGGAGTCTATGGCTACACCTTC. It translates to CASSLVEGVYGYTF. The variable domain in full, with the rest retrieved from reference TRBV5-1 and TRBJ1-2, is KAGVTQTPRYLIKTRGQQVTLSCSPISGHRSVSWYQQTPGQGLQFLFEYFSETQRNKGNFPGRFSGRQFSNSRSEMNVSTLELGDSALYLCASSLVEGVYGYTFGSGTRLTVV.

The chain couples TRBV5-6 to TRBJ2-5, with TRBD2 matching over 14 bases. From germline, CDR1 is SGHDT and CDR2 YYEEEE. This CDR3 spans 17 amino acids. V shed 3 bases and J 4 bases; nucleotides not matched to a gene: 8. CDR3 loop: CASSSGLAGVGGETQYF. CDR3 bases: TGTGCCAGCAGCTCGGGACTAGCGGGAGTTGGGGGAGAGACCCAGTACTTC. Drawing the rest from reference TRBV5-6 and TRBJ2-5, the complete variable domain is DAGVTQSPTHLIKTRGQQVTLRCSPKSGHDTVSWYQQALGQGPQFIFQYYEEEERQRGNFPDRFSGHQFPNYSSELNVNALLLGDSALYLCASSSGLAGVGGETQYFGPGTRLLVL.

The chain combines TRBV3-1 (or the pseudogene TRBV3-2) with TRBJ1-4; D possibly corresponds to TRBD1 (5 bases). The CDR3 contains 14 residues. V was shortened by 1 base and J by 8 bases, with 11 bases between the two germline ends. Looked up from germline, CDR1 is LGHDT and CDR2 is YNNKEL (reference sequence). Written as DNA, the CDR3 is TGTGCCAGCAGCCAAGGTCGGGGGGTCGAAAAACTGTTTTTT. Translating gives CASSQGRGVEKLFF.

The CDR3 region is CAWAGSYEQYF. CDR3 DNA sequence: TGTGCCTGGGCCGGCTCCTACGAGCAGTACTTC. The chain recombines TRBV30 with TRBJ2-7; D is uncertain. Trimming stripped 5 bases from V and 0 bases from J, with 5 bases between. Germline-derived CDR1 and CDR2 are GTSNPN and SVGIG (reference sequence). The CDR3 runs to 11 residues.

The rearrangement joins TRBV15 to TRBJ2-1, with 12 bases identical to TRBD2. Germline V gives CDR1 LNHNV, CDR2 YYDKDF (reference sequence). V shed 3 bases and J 7 bases; nucleotides not matched to a gene: 10. There are 17 residues in the CDR3. The CDR3 region has the DNA TGTGCCACCAGCAGTGGCTGGGGCCTAGCGGGAGGGAATGAGCAGTTCTTC. This encodes CATSSGWGLAGGNEQFF.

V and J are TRBV9 and TRBJ1-4; 8 positions match TRBD1. V lost 0 bases to trimming and J lost 7 bases; unmatched junction nucleotides: 8. Germline CDR1 is SGDLS and CDR2 is YYNGEE. This CDR3 is built from 16 residues. CDR3 coding DNA: TGTGCCAGCAGCGTAGCGACAGGGGCAATGGGTGAAAAACTGTTTTTT. Translated: CASSVATGAMGEKLFF.

The V gene is TRBV28, the J gene TRBJ2-6; 9 bases are a match to TRBD1. The CDR3 loop spans 15 amino acids. J was trimmed by 2 bases and V by 5 bases; bases with no gene match: 1. Germline CDR1 MDHEN, CDR2 SYDVKM. This chain's CDR3 is CASSGQGTGANVLTF. The CDR3 bases are TGTGCCAGCAGTGGACAGGGGACTGGGGCCAACGTCCTGACTTTC.

CDR3 DNA sequence: TGTGCCAGCAGCACTACGAGACAGGGGGCGCCGGCTAATGAAAAACTGTTTTTT. Amino acids: CASSTTRQGAPANEKLFF. The rearrangement uses TRBV21-1 and TRBJ1-4; the table's D call of TRBD1 was not tested on the DNA. TRBV21-1 is flagged as a pseudogene. The CDR3 loop spans 18 amino acids.

Concerning this clone itself: The same CDR3 also results from other DNA sequences found in this sample. V usage is TRBV9 and J usage is TRBJ2-1, with unresolved D. V was shortened by 0 bases and J by 0 bases, with 7 bases between the two germline ends. CDR1 and CDR2 (germline): SGDLS, YYNGEE. The CDR3 runs to 15 residues. The CDR3 nucleotides read TGTGCCAGCAGCGTAGGCGATAGCTCCTACAATGAGCAGTTCTTC. Its translation: CASSVGDSSYNEQFF.

The chain is built from TRBV10-3 and TRBJ2-2; TRBD2 matches 10 bases. Germline assignment: CDR1 ENHRY and CDR2 SYGVKD. J lost 7 bases, V lost 7 bases, and 6 bases had no gene match. The CDR3 length is 14 residues. The CDR3 protein is CAINRAGGIGELFF. DNA of the CDR3: TGTGCCATCAATCGAGCGGGAGGGATCGGGGAGCTGTTTTTT.

The table lists this clone with a count of one. V usage is TRBV10-3 and J usage is TRBJ2-2; 8 nucleotides align to TRBD2. This CDR3 has 21 residues. CDR1 is ENHRY, CDR2 SYGVKD, per germline. V lost 0 bases, J lost 3 bases, and 18 bases stayed unmatched. In DNA form, the CDR3 reads TGTGCCATCAGTGAGTCGAGAGCGAGCGGGAGCATTCTCGGGTACACCGGGGAGCTGTTTTTT. Translated: CAISESRASGSILGYTGELFF.

The chain employs TRBV18 and TRBJ2-3; the match to TRBD2 covers 12 bases. CDR3 length equals 16 residues. Looked up from germline, CDR1 is KGHSH and CDR2 is LQKENI. J gave up 4 bases and V 5 bases, and 7 bases lay outside the gene matches. The CDR3 coding sequence is TGTGCCAGCTCAGCCGCGCTAGCGGGAGGGCCAGATACGCAGTATTTT. Protein sequence: CASSAALAGGPDTQYF.

V usage is TRBV4-1 and J usage is TRBJ1-1; the D gene is possibly TRBD1 (5 bases). The V gene's germline CDR1 is MGHRA and CDR2 YSYEKL. Trimming removed 1 base at V and 7 bases at J, with 19 bases between. This CDR3 contains 16 residues. The CDR3 sequence: CASSQGGGKGPGEAFF. The CDR3 DNA reads TGCGCCAGCAGCCAAGGGGGGGGGAAGGGACCAGGTGAAGCTTTCTTT.